In this sample, the clone carrying this T cell receptor (beta chain) turned up once. The CDR3 sequence is 14 residues long. Germline assignment: CDR1 KGHSH and CDR2 LQKENI. With 4 bases removed from V and 3 bases from J, the gap between germline ends came to 10 bases. The data stem from a study of blood T cell repertoires in COVID-19. About the research overall: Samples taken during acute and convalescent COVID-19 were collected in the United States, Italy and Spain. T cells, B-cell-depleted T cells, or PBMCs provided the cDNA or gDNA that served as material.

Original methodology: The authors estimated nucleated cell counts from reference gene primer amplification. The data were produced by immunoSEQ multiplex PCR, yet TCRdb's version contains in-frame clones alone and is incomplete. That table furnishes V, J and clone size, whereas the DNA furnished D and trimming. Among fewer than 200,000 clones, approximately 92% were seen once, and the ten largest hold 0.5% to 0.65%. The J gene is TRBJ1-3, the V gene TRBV18, with D tentatively TRBD1 (5 bases). Material: peripheral blood. This clonotype was obtained from a man in his fifties with acute or convalescent COVID-19. CDR3 loop: CASSLDKGGNTIYF. The DNA for the CDR3 is TGTGCCAGCTCACTGGACAAGGGTGGAAACACCATATATTTT.